The 2 T cell receptor beta chains presented below share a single source sample, sequenced in a study of regulatory T cells in long-lasting Graves disease (TCRdb year 2021). Preparation of the library involved multiplex PCR. Instrument used: Illumina HiSeq 4000. CDR3 regions were amplified by Arm-PCR with iRepertoire HTBI primers to construct TCR beta libraries. TCRdb passed the public sequencing reads through fastp at Q25 and MiXCR, retaining productive beta sequences. Entries are consolidated by CDR3 protein sequence, retaining the most common genes and DNA. The sample records 400,000 to 550,000 distinct CDR3 sequences, about 16% of which are singletons. Roughly a sixth of the sample belongs to the ten largest clones. Sample time point, as interpreted from the label and publication: newly diagnosed GD, antithyroid drugs for less than 3 months. For both TCR sequencing and RNA sequencing, RNA was extracted from PBMCs using TRIzol.

These data were also reused for a study on T cells in Graves' hyperthyroidism and ophthalmopathy.

The sequenced sample was peripheral blood mononuclear cells (PBMCs), obtained at new diagnosis, from a patient treated with antithyroid drugs. These TCRs come from a woman aged 25-40 years with Graves disease. Donor details come from another sample of the same person, matched by shared clones.

The rearrangement uses TRBV9 and TRBJ1-2, with D maybe TRBD1 (6 bases). CDR1 is SGDLS, CDR2 YYNGEE, per germline. The CDR3 spans 14 residues. V shed 0 bases and J shed 5 bases, with 11 bases lying between them. This CDR3 reads CASSVEGGVYGYTF. For the CDR3, the DNA is TGTGCCAGCAGCGTAGAGGGGGGGGTATATGGCTACACCTTC.

This chain joins TRBV24-1 and TRBJ2-1; 8 bases line up with TRBD1. Germline loops: CDR1 KGHDR, CDR2 SFDVKD. CDR3 length: 15 residues. Trimming at V came to 6 bases and at J to 6 bases, leaving 9 bases not matched to a gene. The CDR3 sequence: CATSLRQGPSNEQFF. In nucleotides, the CDR3 is TGTGCCACCAGTTTAAGACAGGGGCCGTCCAATGAGCAGTTCTTC.